This TCR beta chain originates from a study of T cells in Graves' hyperthyroidism and ophthalmopathy. Trimming removed 6 bases at V and 4 bases at J, with 24 bases between. Germline V gene lookup returns CDR1 DFQATT and CDR2 SNEGSKA (reference sequence). This CDR3 is 16 amino acids long. Uncontrolled infection, other autoimmune disease, pregnancy or lactation disqualified patients from enrolment. The source material, RNA transcripts, was used to amplify TCR beta CDR3 regions. With the HTBI primer set, the TCR CDR3 went through a first round of RT-PCR. TCRdb called the multiplex PCR reads again in MiXCR, with one record for every CDR3 protein. The sample yields over 250,000 distinct CDR3 sequences, roughly 13% seen once.

Sequencing used blood. The V and J genes are TRBV20-1 and TRBJ2-5, with a possible D match to TRBD2 (7 bases). The clonotype originates from a woman aged 40-49 years with Graves' ophthalmopathy. In nucleotides, the CDR3 is TGCAGTGCCCACGGGGGCGGCGGGATAGCGGGAGAGACCCAGTACTTC. Protein product: CSAHGGGGIAGETQYF.